This entry features one T cell receptor (beta chain) sequence. Its ends do not fully match the called genes, so a read error is possible. Researchers secured at least one pre-ART and at least two post-ART PBMC samples from each donor. This sample was taken from a study of long-term antiretroviral therapy in people with HIV. Sequencing relied on immunoSEQ assay v3.0, run at survey level. Per sample, sequencing targeted roughly 40,000-55,000 T-cell genomes. The assay was immunoSEQ multiplex PCR, and TCRdb's table has in-frame clones only and misses some. This sample has around 39,000 clones, with around 83% found just once. CDR1 SGHNT and CDR2 YYREEE come from the germline V gene (reference sequence). This CDR3 is 13 amino acids long.

The sequenced sample was unsorted PBMCs, obtained 1 year after starting antiretroviral therapy. This TCR was recovered from a man aged 18 to 29 with HIV. V is TRBV5-4 and J is TRBJ2-3; 8 positions agree with TRBD1. The CDR3 region is CASSLNTGTGNHF. The DNA for the CDR3 is TGTGCCAGCAGCCTTAATACCGGGACAGGCAACCATTTT.